This TCR beta chain was sequenced in a study of tumor and adjacent non-tumor tissue in lung cancer. Study-level findings and limits: Normal lung showed higher cumulative top 100 clone frequency than tumor. TCR diversity was significantly greater in tumor than normal lung tissue. Higher tumor TCR diversity was associated with shorter survival.

The template was RNA from unsorted bulk tissue. Between August and November 2014, newly diagnosed, chemotherapy-naive lung cancer patients underwent thoracic surgery in China. Trimming stripped 3 bases from V and 2 bases from J, with 18 bases between. Germline V lookup: CDR1 MGHRA, CDR2 YSYEKL. The CDR3 has 17 amino acids. In regard to this clonotype: The antigen is not known.

The library came from three nested PCR rounds adapted from ARM-PCR protocols. TCRdb re-called the multiplex PCR reads through MiXCR, storing one row per CDR3 protein. The sample includes 120,000 or so distinct CDR3 sequences, around three fifths of them seen just once. The material sequenced was lung tumor tissue. This TCR was recovered from a man aged 30 to 39 with non-small cell lung cancer. The chain is built from TRBV4-1 and TRBJ2-3, with a tentative D call TRBD2 (6 bases). CDR3 sequence reads: CASSQEGRRTHTDTQYF. The CDR3, as DNA: TGCGCCAGCAGCCAGGAGGGTCGCAGGACCCACACAGATACGCAGTATTTT.